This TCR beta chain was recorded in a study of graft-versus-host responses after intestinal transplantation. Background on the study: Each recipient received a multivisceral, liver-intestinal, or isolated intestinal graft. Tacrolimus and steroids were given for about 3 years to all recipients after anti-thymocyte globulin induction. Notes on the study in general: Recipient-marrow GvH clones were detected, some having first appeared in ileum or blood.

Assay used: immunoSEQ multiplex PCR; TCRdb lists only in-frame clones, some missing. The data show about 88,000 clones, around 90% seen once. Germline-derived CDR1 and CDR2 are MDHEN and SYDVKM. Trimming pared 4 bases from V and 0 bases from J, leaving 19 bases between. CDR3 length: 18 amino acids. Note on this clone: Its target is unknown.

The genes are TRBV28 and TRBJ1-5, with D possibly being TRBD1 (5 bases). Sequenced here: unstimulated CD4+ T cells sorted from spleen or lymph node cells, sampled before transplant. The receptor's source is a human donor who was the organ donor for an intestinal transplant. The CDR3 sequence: CASSYHPSTDISNQPQHF. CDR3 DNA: TGTGCCAGCAGTTACCACCCCTCGACAGATATTAGCAATCAGCCCCAGCATTTT.